This TCR beta chain was recovered during a study of spatial heterogeneity in lung cancer. Germline lookup yields CDR1 SGHTA and CDR2 FQGNSA. The CDR3 is 18 amino acids. V was shortened by 0 bases and J by 2 bases, with 17 bases between the two germline ends. Regarding time point: blood at routine non-recurrence follow-up after resection. The input material, whole RNA from tumor, nontumor lung or frozen PBMC, was sequenced unsorted. TCRdb fed the 5' RACE reads into MiXCR, producing one record per CDR3 protein. In the table there are under 150,000 distinct CDR3 sequences, 11% of which are singletons. This specimen was PBMCs, taken at follow-up. The chain couples TRBV7-2 to TRBJ1-5; D uncertain. This receptor was taken from a female donor with early-stage non-small cell lung cancer. The CDR3 sequence: CASSLAHRLGLGNQPQHF. In DNA, the CDR3 is TGTGCCAGCAGCTTAGCGCATCGGCTGGGCCTAGGCAATCAGCCCCAGCATTTT.